The sample holds a few counts of the clone carrying this T cell receptor beta chain. This specimen comes from a study of OX40 agonist ivuxolimab in advanced cancers. Whole-study context: Patients received the agonistic anti-OX40 (CD134) antibody ivuxolimab. With a range of 23 to 79, age averaged about 58 years, and 75% to 90% were male.

This CDR3 comprises 15 residues. Germline CDR1 and CDR2: SGHVS and FNYEAQ. The ends lost 5 bases at V and 4 bases at J; junction bases unmatched: 4. Clones were sequenced by immunoSEQ multiplex PCR, and TCRdb holds only the in-frame ones, with some missing. The sample records just over 25,000 clones, 70% to 90% being singletons. Source: CD4+ or CD8+ T cells sorted from blood, taken in a trial of the OX40 agonist ivuxolimab. This TCR was recovered from an adult with an advanced solid tumor such as melanoma, head and neck, liver or kidney cancer. This chain links TRBV7-6 with TRBJ1-5; the match to TRBD1 covers 11 bases. CDR3 DNA sequence: TGTGCCAGCAGCCAGGGGACAGGGGGTAATCAGCCCCAGCATTTT. It encodes CASSQGTGGNQPQHF.